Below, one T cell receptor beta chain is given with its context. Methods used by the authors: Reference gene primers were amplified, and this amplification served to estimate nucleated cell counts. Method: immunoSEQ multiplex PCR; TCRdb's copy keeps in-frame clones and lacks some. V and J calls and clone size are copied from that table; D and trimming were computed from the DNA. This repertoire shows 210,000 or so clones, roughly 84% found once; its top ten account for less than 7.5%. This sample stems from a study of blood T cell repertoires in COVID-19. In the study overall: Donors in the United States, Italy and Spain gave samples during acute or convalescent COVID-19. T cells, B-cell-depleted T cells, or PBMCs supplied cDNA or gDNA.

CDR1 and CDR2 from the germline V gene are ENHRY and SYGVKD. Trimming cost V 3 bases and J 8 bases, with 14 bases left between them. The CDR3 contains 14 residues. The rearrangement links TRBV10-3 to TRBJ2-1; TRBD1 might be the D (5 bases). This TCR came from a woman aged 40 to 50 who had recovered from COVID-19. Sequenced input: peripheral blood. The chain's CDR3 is CAISDPTLGHEQFF. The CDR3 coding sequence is TGTGCCATCAGTGACCCAACCCTGGGGCATGAGCAGTTCTTC.